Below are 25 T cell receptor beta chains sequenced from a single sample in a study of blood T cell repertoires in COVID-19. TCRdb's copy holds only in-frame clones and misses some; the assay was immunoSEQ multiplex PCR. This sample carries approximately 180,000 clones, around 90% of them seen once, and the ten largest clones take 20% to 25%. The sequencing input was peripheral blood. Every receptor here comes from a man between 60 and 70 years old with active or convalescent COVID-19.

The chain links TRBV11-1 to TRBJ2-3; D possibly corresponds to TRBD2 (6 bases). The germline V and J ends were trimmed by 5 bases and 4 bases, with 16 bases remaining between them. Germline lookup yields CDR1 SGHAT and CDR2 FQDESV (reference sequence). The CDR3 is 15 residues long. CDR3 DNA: TGTGCCAGCAGCCAAATTCGACTAGTGCCAGATACGCAGTATTTT. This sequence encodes CASSQIRLVPDTQYF.

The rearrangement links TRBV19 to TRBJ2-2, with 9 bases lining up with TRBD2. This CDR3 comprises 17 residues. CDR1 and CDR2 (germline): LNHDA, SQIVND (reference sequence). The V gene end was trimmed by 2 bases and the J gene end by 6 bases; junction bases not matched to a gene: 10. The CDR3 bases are TGTGCCAGTAGTATACAACATAGCGGGGGATTTCCCGGGGAGCTGTTTTTT. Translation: CASSIQHSGGFPGELFF.

This CDR3 is CASRMTGELRVGEAFF. Here the CDR3 DNA reads TGTGCCAGTAGGATGACAGGGGAGTTGAGGGTCGGTGAAGCTTTCTTT. The chain joins TRBV19 to TRBJ1-1; TRBD1 matches at 8 bases. Per germline, CDR1 LNHDA and CDR2 SQIVND (reference sequence). Trimming at V came to 6 bases and at J to 7 bases, leaving 16 bases not matched to a gene. The CDR3 runs 16 residues. Complete variable domain (other parts from reference TRBV19 and TRBJ1-1): DGGITQSPKYLFRKEGQNVTLSCEQNLNHDAMYWYRQDPGQGLRLIYYSQIVNDFQKGDIAEGYSVSREKKESFPLTVTSAQKNPTAFYLCASRMTGELRVGEAFFGQGTRLTVV.

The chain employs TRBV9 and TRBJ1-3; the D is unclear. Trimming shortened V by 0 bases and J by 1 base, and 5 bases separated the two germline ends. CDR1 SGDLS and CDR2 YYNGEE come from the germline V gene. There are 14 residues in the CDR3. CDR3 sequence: CASSVDLSGNTIYF. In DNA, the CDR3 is TGTGCCAGCAGCGTAGACTTATCTGGAAACACCATATATTTT.

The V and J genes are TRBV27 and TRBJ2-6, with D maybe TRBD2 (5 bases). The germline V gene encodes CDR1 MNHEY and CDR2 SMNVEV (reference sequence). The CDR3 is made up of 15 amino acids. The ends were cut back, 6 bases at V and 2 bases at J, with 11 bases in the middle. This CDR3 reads CASSSRGTGANVLTF. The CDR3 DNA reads TGTGCCAGCAGCTCCCGGGGTACTGGGGCCAACGTCCTGACTTTC.

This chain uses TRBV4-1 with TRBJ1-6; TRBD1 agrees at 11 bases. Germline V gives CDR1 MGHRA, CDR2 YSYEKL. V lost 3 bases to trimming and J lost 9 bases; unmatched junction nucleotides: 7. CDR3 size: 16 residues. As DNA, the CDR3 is TGCGCCAGCAGCCATGGGACAGGGGGATCGGGTTCACCCCTCCACTTT. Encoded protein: CASSHGTGGSGSPLHF.

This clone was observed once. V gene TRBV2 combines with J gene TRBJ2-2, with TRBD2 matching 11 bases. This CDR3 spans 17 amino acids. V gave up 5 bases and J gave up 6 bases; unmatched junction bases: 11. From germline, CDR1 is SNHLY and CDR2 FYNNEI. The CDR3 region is CASSPGSVAGGPGELFF. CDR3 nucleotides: TGTGCCAGCAGTCCGGGATCGGTAGCGGGGGGGCCCGGGGAGCTGTTTTTT. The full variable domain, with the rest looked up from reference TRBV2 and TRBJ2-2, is EPEVTQTPSHQVTQMGQEVILRCVPISNHLYFYWYRQILGQKVEFLVSFYNNEISEKSEIFDDQFSVERPDGSNFTLKIRSTKLEDSAMYFCASSPGSVAGGPGELFFGEGSRLTVL.

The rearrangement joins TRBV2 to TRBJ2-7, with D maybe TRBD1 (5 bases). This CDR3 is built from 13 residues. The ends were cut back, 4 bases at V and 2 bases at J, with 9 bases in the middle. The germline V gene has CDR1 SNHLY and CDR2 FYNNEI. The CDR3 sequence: CASSALTAYEQYF. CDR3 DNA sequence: TGTGCCAGCAGTGCGTTGACAGCCTACGAGCAGTACTTC.

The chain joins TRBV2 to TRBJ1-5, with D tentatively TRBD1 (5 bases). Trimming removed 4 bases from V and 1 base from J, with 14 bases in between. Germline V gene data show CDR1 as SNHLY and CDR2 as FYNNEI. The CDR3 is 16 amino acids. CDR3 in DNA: TGTGCCAGCAGTGCACAAGGGGCCGGAAGCAATCAGCCCCAGCATTTT. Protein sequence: CASSAQGAGSNQPQHF.

The CDR3 region is CASSQGLADNEQFF. CDR3 DNA: TGTGCCAGCAGCCAGGGACTAGCGGACAATGAGCAGTTCTTC. V gene TRBV7-8 combines with J gene TRBJ2-1; 11 bases are shared with TRBD2. This CDR3 has 14 amino acids. The trim removed 5 bases at V and 5 bases at J, leaving 2 bases unmatched. Germline CDR1 and CDR2: SGHVS and FQNEAQ. The complete variable domain, with remaining parts taken from reference TRBV7-8 and TRBJ2-1, reads GAGVSQSPRYKVAKRGQDVALRCDPISGHVSLFWYQQALGQGPEFLTYFQNEAQLDKSGLPSDRFFAERPEGSVSTLKIQRTQQEDSAVYLCASSQGLADNEQFFGPGTRLTVL.

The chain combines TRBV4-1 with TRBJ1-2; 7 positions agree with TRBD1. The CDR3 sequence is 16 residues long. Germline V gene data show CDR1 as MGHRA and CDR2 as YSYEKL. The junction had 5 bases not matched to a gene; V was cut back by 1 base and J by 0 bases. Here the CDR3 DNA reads TGCGCCAGCAGCCAAGGGACAGGAGGAGCTAACTATGGCTACACCTTC. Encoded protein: CASSQGTGGANYGYTF.

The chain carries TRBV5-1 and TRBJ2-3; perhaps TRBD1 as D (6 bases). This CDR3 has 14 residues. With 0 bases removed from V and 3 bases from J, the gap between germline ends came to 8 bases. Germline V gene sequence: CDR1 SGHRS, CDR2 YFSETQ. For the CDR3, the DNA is TGCGCCAGCAGCTTGGAGGGGGTAACAGATACGCAGTATTTT. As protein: CASSLEGVTDTQYF.

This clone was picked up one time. The DNA of the CDR3 is TGTGCCAGCAGCCAAGATAGTACCTACGAGCAGTACTTC. Translation gives CASSQDSTYEQYF. The chain carries TRBV3-1 (or the pseudogene TRBV3-2) and TRBJ2-7; the D is unclear. Germline V gives CDR1 LGHDT, CDR2 YNNKEL (reference sequence). The germline V and J ends were trimmed by 0 bases and 2 bases, with 5 bases remaining between them. This CDR3 has 13 residues.

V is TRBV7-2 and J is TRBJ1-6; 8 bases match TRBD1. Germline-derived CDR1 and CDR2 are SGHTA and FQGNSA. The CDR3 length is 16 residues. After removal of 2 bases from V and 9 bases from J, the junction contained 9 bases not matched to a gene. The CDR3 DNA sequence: TGTGCCAGCAGCTTACTCCCAACAGGGGGAGGTTCACCCCTCCACTTT. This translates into CASSLLPTGGGSPLHF.

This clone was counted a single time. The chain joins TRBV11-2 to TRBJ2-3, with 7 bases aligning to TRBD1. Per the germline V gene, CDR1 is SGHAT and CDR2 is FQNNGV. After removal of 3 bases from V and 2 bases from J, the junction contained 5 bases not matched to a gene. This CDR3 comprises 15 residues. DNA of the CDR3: TGTGCCAGCAGCTTGTATAAGGGGGCCACAGATACGCAGTATTTT. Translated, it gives CASSLYKGATDTQYF.

The CDR3 region is CASRVGGGNQPQHF. The CDR3 DNA sequence: TGTGCCAGCAGAGTGGGAGGGGGGAATCAGCCCCAGCATTTT. This rearrangement joins TRBV2 to TRBJ1-5; the D gene is possibly TRBD1 (6 bases). This CDR3 has 14 amino acids. V was cut by 6 bases and J by 4 bases, with 13 bases left in between. The germline V gene encodes CDR1 SNHLY and CDR2 FYNNEI.

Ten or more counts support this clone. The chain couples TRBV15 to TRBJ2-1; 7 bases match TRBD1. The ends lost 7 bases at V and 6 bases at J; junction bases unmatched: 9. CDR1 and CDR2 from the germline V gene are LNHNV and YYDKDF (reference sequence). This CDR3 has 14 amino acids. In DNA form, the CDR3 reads TGTGCCACCACCATGGACAGGTGGGGCAATGAGCAGTTCTTC. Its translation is CATTMDRWGNEQFF. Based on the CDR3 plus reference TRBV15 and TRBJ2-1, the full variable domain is DAMVIQNPRYQVTQFGKPVTLSCSQTLNHNVMYWYQQKSSQAPKLLFHYYDKDFNNEADTPDNFQSRRPNTSFCFLDIRSPGLGDTAMYLCATTMDRWGNEQFFGPGTRLTVL.

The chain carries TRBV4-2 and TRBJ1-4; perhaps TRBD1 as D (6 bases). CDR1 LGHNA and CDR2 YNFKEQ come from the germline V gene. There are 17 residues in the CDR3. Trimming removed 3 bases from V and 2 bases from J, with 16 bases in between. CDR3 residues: CASSQEGRGGTNEKLFF. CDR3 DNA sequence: TGTGCCAGCAGCCAGGAGGGGAGGGGGGGCACTAATGAAAAACTGTTTTTT.

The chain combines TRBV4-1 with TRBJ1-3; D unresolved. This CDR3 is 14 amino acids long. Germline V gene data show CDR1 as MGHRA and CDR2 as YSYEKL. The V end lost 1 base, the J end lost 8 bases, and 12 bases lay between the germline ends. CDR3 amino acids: CASSQGPFVDTIYF. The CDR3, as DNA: TGCGCCAGCAGCCAAGGGCCCTTCGTCGACACCATATATTTT.

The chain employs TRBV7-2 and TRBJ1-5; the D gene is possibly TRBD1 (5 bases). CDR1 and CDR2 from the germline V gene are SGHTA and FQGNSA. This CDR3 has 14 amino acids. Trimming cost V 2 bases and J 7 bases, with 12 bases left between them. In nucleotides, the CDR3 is TGTGCCAGCAGCTTATATTGGGGGGACCAGCCCCAGCATTTT. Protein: CASSLYWGDQPQHF.

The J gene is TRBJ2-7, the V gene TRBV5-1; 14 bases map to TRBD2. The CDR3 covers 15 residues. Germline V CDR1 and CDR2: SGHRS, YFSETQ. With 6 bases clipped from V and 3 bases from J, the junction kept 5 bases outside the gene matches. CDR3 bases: TGCGCCAGCAAACTGGGACTAGCGGGGGTCTACGAGCAGTACTTC. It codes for CASKLGLAGVYEQYF.

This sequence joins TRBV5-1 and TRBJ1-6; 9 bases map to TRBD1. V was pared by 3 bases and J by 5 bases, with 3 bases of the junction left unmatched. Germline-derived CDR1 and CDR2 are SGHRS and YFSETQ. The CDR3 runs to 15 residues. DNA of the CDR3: TGCGCCAGCAGCTCACAGGGGGCGGATAATTCACCCCTCCACTTT. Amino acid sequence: CASSSQGADNSPLHF.

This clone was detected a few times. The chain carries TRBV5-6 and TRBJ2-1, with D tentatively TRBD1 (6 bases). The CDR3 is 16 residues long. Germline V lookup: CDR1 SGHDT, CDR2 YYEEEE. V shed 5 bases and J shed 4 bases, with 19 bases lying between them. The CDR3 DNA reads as TGTGCCAGCAGTCCTGGTGGGGGCTCTAGGTACAATGAGCAGTTCTTC. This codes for CASSPGGGSRYNEQFF.

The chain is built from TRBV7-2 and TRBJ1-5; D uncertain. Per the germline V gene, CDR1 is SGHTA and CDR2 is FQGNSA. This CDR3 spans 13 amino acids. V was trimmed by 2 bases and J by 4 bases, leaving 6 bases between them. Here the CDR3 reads CASSLWANQPQHF. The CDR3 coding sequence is TGTGCCAGCAGCTTATGGGCTAATCAGCCCCAGCATTTT.

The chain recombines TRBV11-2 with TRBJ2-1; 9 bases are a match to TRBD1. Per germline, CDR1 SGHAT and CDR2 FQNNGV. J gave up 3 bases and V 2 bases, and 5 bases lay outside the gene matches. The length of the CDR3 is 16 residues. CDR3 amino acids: CASSLPGTGNYNEQFF. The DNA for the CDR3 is TGTGCCAGCAGCTTACCCGGGACAGGGAACTACAATGAGCAGTTCTTC.